Given below is one T cell receptor (beta chain) in context. This entry belongs to a study of blood T cell repertoires in COVID-19. The CDR3 length is 15 residues. Germline CDR1 SGHNT, CDR2 YENEEA. Trimming took 3 bases from V and 4 from J, leaving 13 bases between them. Participant reports of clinical history set cohort assignment. Recovered Cohort 3 donors showed two negative PCRs, clearance, or symptom resolution. TCRdb's table, derived via immunoSEQ multiplex PCR, lists solely in-frame clones and lacks some. This sample carries roughly 520,000 clones, around 87% of them seen once, and the ten largest clones take roughly 1.9%.

The specimen sequenced was PBMCs or T cells enriched from blood (not recorded which). The sequence was obtained from a middle-aged woman who had recovered from COVID-19. The rearrangement links TRBV11-3 to TRBJ2-1, with D possibly matching TRBD2 (6 bases). The DNA of the CDR3 is TGTGCCAGCAGCTTTAGGGGAGGTGGTTACAATGAGCAGTTCTTC. Its translation: CASSFRGGGYNEQFF. Together with reference TRBV11-3 and TRBJ2-1, the CDR3 gives the full variable domain: EAGVVQSPRYKIIEKKQPVAFWCNPISGHNTLYWYLQNLGQGPELLIRYENEEAVDDSQLPKDRFSAERLKGVDSTLKIQPAELGDSAVYLCASSFRGGGYNEQFFGPGTRLTVL.